A selection of T cell receptor beta chains follows, all from one sample in a study of T cells expressing NK-cell markers. TCRdb reanalyzed the 5' RACE reads, giving one entry per CDR3 protein sequence and no DNA. The specimen's table records 300,000 to 500,000 distinct CDR3 sequences. The sample taken for sequencing was blood T cells: a sorted CD56 or NKG2C T cell subset, CD4+ or CD8+ T cells, or bulk PBMC T cells (not recorded which). The receptor source for this set is a woman aged 45-59 years in good health. Both conserved end residues are part of each CDR3.

TRBV7-9,TRBJ2-3,CASSKTGASTDTQYF
TRBV5-1,TRBJ2-2,CASKEREGLYPGELFF
TRBV5-8,TRBJ2-2,CASNPWQEPNTGELFF
TRBV6-5,TRBJ1-4,CASRKGNWGATGRKLFF
TRBV5-1,TRBJ2-1,CASSLVGAAINEQFF
TRBV12-3/TRBV12-4,TRBJ2-1,CASSLPSNEQFF
TRBV5-1,TRBJ2-2,CASSGQGVNTGELFF
TRBV10-3,TRBJ2-1,CAGRLAPDNEQFF
TRBV12-5,TRBJ2-1,CASGSIAGGRRNEQFF
TRBV10-3,TRBJ2-5,CAINPDRGETQYF
TRBV6-1,TRBJ2-4,CASSVGRVLDIQYF
TRBV5-1,TRBJ1-1,CASSSSDRFNTEAFF
TRBV7-3,TRBJ1-1,CASSRSGTGALRTEAFF
TRBV28,TRBJ2-3,CASSSNPGRRADTQYF
TRBV7-9,TRBJ2-1,CASSLELPGDEQFF
TRBV20-1,TRBJ2-1,CSAARPRSYNEQFF
TRBV14,TRBJ1-2,CASSQGGAFNYGYTF
TRBV20-1,TRBJ2-1,CSAPPGLGGRTRYNEQFF
TRBV4-2,TRBJ2-3,CASSQYGGAGTDTQYF
TRBV19,TRBJ2-1,CASSRGLAMNEQFF
TRBV5-5,TRBJ1-5,CASSFTGVGNQPQHF
TRBV3-1,TRBJ2-5,CASSQERLQETQYF